The 7 T cell receptor beta chains presented below share a single source sample, sequenced in a study of cytomegalovirus exposure and HLA in healthy donors. The study ran its PCR with 60 Vbeta and 13 Jbeta primers. Some clones are missing from TCRdb's copy, which holds only in-frame ones; the method was immunoSEQ multiplex PCR. The data show about 150,000 clones, approximately 84% seen once. Sequenced: PBMCs. Receptors were obtained from a woman aged 50 to 65 in good health and CMV-seropositive.

The V gene is TRBV27, the J gene TRBJ2-5; 7 bases line up with TRBD1. Germline loops: CDR1 MNHEY, CDR2 SMNVEV (reference sequence). Trimming took 4 bases from V and 6 from J; bases not matched to a gene: 14. CDR3 length: 16 residues. The CDR3 sequence is CASSSFSTTGLKTQYF. CDR3 coding DNA: TGTGCCAGCAGTTCCTTCTCTACGACAGGGTTGAAGACCCAGTACTTC.

The chain links TRBV29-1 to TRBJ1-2; TRBD1 is a possible D gene (6 bases). Deletions cut 0 bases from V and 2 bases from J, with 19 bases between. The CDR3 is 17 amino acids. Germline V gene lookup returns CDR1 SQVTM and CDR2 ANQGSEA. The CDR3 DNA reads TGCAGCGTTGAAGATCAAGGGATGGGGGCCAGGAACTATGGCTACACCTTC. It codes for CSVEDQGMGARNYGYTF.

The chain combines TRBV30 with TRBJ1-6, with 10 bases fitting TRBD1. There are 13 residues in the CDR3. The V segment lost 7 bases and the J segment 10 bases; nucleotides outside the gene matches: 7. The germline V gene encodes CDR1 GTSNPN and CDR2 SVGIG (reference sequence). DNA of the CDR3: TGTGCCTCGAAAGGGACAGGGGACTCACCCCTCCACTTT. Translation gives CASKGTGDSPLHF.

The V and J genes are TRBV9 and TRBJ1-1; possible D gene TRBD1, 6 bases. V lost 1 base, J lost 4 bases, and 11 bases lay in between. CDR3 length equals 14 residues. Germline loops: CDR1 SGDLS, CDR2 YYNGEE. CDR3 in DNA: TGTGCCAGCAGCGTAATACAGGGAGCCACTGAAGCTTTCTTT. The encoded protein is CASSVIQGATEAFF.

The J gene is TRBJ2-7, the V gene TRBV7-2; 10 bases align to TRBD2. Unmatched junction bases numbered 5, after V lost 5 bases and J lost 1 base. CDR1 is SGHTA and CDR2 is FQGNSA in the germline V gene. This CDR3 has 15 residues. CDR3 residues: CASSPLSGGSYEQYF. The CDR3 DNA follows: TGTGCCAGCAGCCCACTTAGCGGGGGGTCCTACGAGCAGTACTTC.

The rearrangement uses TRBV25-1 and TRBJ1-2; 10 nucleotides align to TRBD1. J gave up 8 bases and V 4 bases, and 13 bases lay outside the gene matches. Germline V gene lookup returns CDR1 MGHDK and CDR2 SYGVNS. This CDR3 is built from 16 residues. The CDR3 region is CASSGAGTGVKEGYTF. CDR3 DNA: TGTGCCAGCAGTGGCGCCGGGACAGGGGTTAAGGAAGGCTACACCTTC.

This clone was found once. The chain combines TRBV7-2 with TRBJ1-2; 7 bases agree with TRBD1. V shed 5 bases and J 5 bases; nucleotides not matched to a gene: 14. This CDR3 comprises 16 residues. The V gene's germline CDR1 is SGHTA and CDR2 FQGNSA. The CDR3 nucleotides read TGTGCCAGCAGCCCCGGACAGGACCCAGTCCCTTATGGCTACACCTTC. It yields the protein CASSPGQDPVPYGYTF.